These T cell receptor beta chains were read from a single sample in a study of molecular identifiers for immune sequencing clone quantification. TCRdb re-called the PCR reads with MiXCR, one entry per CDR3 protein. The table has about 36,000 distinct CDR3 sequences, over 15% seen once; the top ten hold more than 0.95%. Sequencing was carried out using naive CD8+ T cells from blood, with Jurkat cell RNA spiked in. These receptors were obtained from a human donor in good health. Some libraries in this study had Jurkat cell RNA spiked in. The CDR3 runs from the conserved cysteine through the conserved F or W. The D gene is left open where the match is weak. The size of a clone is reported for some rows only, either as once, few or many, or as a class for expanded clones.

>TRBJ1-5|TRBV19|many|.|13
CASSDTTRQPQHF
TGTGCCAGTAGCGACACGACTAGGCAGCCCCAGCATTTT
>TRBJ1-4|TRBV4-3|few|.|17
CASSQDLQGRTNEKLFF
TGCGCCAGCAGCCAAGATCTGCAGGGGCGAACTAATGAAAAACTGTTTTTT
>TRBJ2-6|TRBV29-1|.|.|16
CSAVWSASSGANVQTF
TGCAGCGCTGTATGGTCAGCCAGCTCTGGGGCCAACGTCCAGACTTTC
>TRBJ2-2|TRBV5-1|.|TRBD2|17
CASRSTLAGIDTGELFF
TGCGCCAGCAGGTCCACACTAGCGGGGATTGACACCGGGGAGCTGTTTTTT
>TRBJ2-3|TRBV5-1|many|.|16
CASSPGPHTTRDTQYF
TGCGCCAGCAGCCCGGGCCCCCACACAACCCGAGATACGCAGTATTTT
>TRBJ2-5|TRBV12-3/TRBV12-4|many|.|14
CASSLWDWPKTQYF
TGTGCCAGCAGTTTATGGGACTGGCCCAAGACCCAGTACTTC
>TRBJ2-3|TRBV29-1|medium-sized|TRBD2|15
CSAGGPSGATDTQYF
TGCAGCGCTGGCGGCCCTAGCGGGGCGACAGATACGCAGTATTTT
>TRBJ1-5|TRBV7-6|few|TRBD1|16
CASSLLDRDSNQPQHF
TGTGCCAGCAGCCTCCTCGACAGGGATAGCAATCAGCCCCAGCATTTT
>TRBJ1-1|TRBV27|many|TRBD1|14
CASSLGTGAGEAFF
TGTGCCAGCAGTTTAGGAACAGGGGCCGGTGAAGCTTTCTTT
>TRBJ2-5|TRBV4-1|once|.|13
CTSSPASGETQYF
TGCACCAGTAGCCCAGCGAGTGGGGAGACCCAGTACTTC
>TRBJ1-1|TRBV5-4|many|.|16
CASSFGGGTPNTEAFF
TGTGCCAGCAGCTTTGGCGGCGGAACGCCGAACACTGAAGCTTTCTTT
>TRBJ2-3|TRBV12-3/TRBV12-4|many|.|15
CASRQNREGIDTQYF
TGTGCCAGCAGGCAGAACAGGGAGGGGATAGATACGCAGTATTTT
>TRBJ2-5|TRBV4-3|many|.|17
CASSQDYGRGDGETQYF
TGCGCCAGCAGCCAAGATTACGGCAGGGGAGACGGGGAGACCCAGTACTTC
>TRBJ2-7|TRBV13|.|.|12
CASSLGAHEQYF
TGTGCCAGCAGCTTAGGGGCACACGAGCAGTACTTC
>TRBJ2-3|TRBV6-2/TRBV6-3|many|.|14
CAIQGDFNIGTQYF
TGTGCCATCCAGGGGGACTTCAACATCGGTACGCAGTATTTT
>TRBJ2-5|TRBV7-2|.|.|15
CASSLAGGHQEAQYF
TGTGCCAGCAGCTTAGCGGGGGGCCACCAAGAGGCCCAGTATTTC
>TRBJ1-1|TRBV29-1|many|TRBD1|13
CSVKGQGNTEAFF
TGCAGCGTTAAAGGACAGGGCAACACTGAAGCTTTCTTT
>TRBJ2-1|TRBV12-3/TRBV12-4|.|TRBD2|12
CASGRDYNEQSF
TGTGCCAGTGGCCGGGACTACAATGAGCAGTCCTTC
>TRBJ1-3|TRBV19|many|.|14
CASSIVNSGNTIYF
TGTGCCAGTAGTATAGTCAACTCTGGAAACACCATATATTTT
>TRBJ1-1|TRBV27|many|.|12
CASSLGNLPAFF
TGTGCCAGCAGTTTGGGAAACCTGCCAGCTTTCTTT
>TRBJ2-7|TRBV7-9|many|.|16
CASSLARGTHSYEQYF
TGTGCCAGCAGCTTAGCTAGAGGGACACACTCCTACGAGCAGTACTTC
>TRBJ2-1|TRBV7-6|.|.|16
CASSPSGGRSYNEQFF
TGTGCCAGCAGCCCTTCAGGAGGACGCTCCTACAATGAGCAGTTCTTC
>TRBJ2-5|TRBV20-1|many|TRBD1|14
CSALDQGVEETQYF
TGCAGTGCCCTTGATCAGGGGGTAGAAGAGACCCAGTACTTC
>TRBJ2-7|TRBV4-3|many|.|15
CASSHDVTALYEQYF
TGCGCCAGCAGCCACGACGTCACGGCACTGTACGAGCAGTACTTC
>TRBJ1-1|TRBV5-6|many|.|15
CASSLVGGRYAEAFF
TGTGCCAGCAGCTTGGTAGGGGGAAGGTACGCTGAAGCTTTCTTT
>TRBJ2-3|TRBV7-2|many|TRBD1|16
CASSPRTGLSGLVKYF
TGTGCCAGCAGCCCACGGACAGGGCTCTCCGGTTTGGTCAAGTATTTT
>TRBJ2-7|TRBV4-2|many|TRBD2|17
CASSQGLAGEVSYEQYF
TGTGCCAGCAGCCAAGGACTAGCGGGAGAAGTCTCCTACGAGCAGTACTTC
>TRBJ1-4|TRBV20-1|few|TRBD1|15
CSARDIGGVDEKLFF
TGCAGTGCTAGAGATATAGGGGGCGTTGATGAAAAACTGTTTTTT
>TRBJ2-2|TRBV9|many|TRBD1|14
CASSGTGDTGELFF
TGTGCCAGCAGCGGTACAGGGGATACCGGGGAGCTGTTTTTT
>TRBJ1-5|TRBV7-8|many|.|15
CASSEGGYSNQPQHF
TGTGCCAGCAGCGAAGGGGGGTATAGCAATCAGCCCCAGCATTTT